This T cell receptor beta chain was documented in a study of cytomegalovirus exposure and HLA in healthy donors. Findings of the study overall: Listed as cytomegalovirus-associated were 164 TCR beta chains. It was reportedly the case that the classifier diagnosed cytomegalovirus status with high specificity and sensitivity.

Vbeta (60) and Jbeta (13) primers were used in the PCR. Using immunoSEQ multiplex PCR, the repertoire was profiled, and TCRdb retains in-frame clones only, with some absent. The sample carries over 100,000 clones, about 76% recorded once. Per germline, CDR1 MDHEN and CDR2 SYDVKM. There are 17 residues in the CDR3. About this clone itself: The antigen is unknown. A read error may produce the germline difference seen at one junction end.

Sequenced: PBMCs. The chain uses TRBV28 and TRBJ2-7, with 12 bases that match TRBD1. The source is a man aged 35 to 55 in good health and CMV-seropositive. CDR3 amino acids: CASSGPGQGAKKGVGDF. CDR3 coding DNA: TGTGCCAGCAGCGGCCCGGGACAGGGGGCGAAAAAAGGAGTCGGAGACTTC.